Listed here is a single T cell receptor (beta chain). Deletions cut 6 bases from V and 5 bases from J, with 17 bases between. The CDR3 sequence is 14 residues long. Per the germline V gene, CDR1 is SGHRS and CDR2 is YFSETQ. One entry per CDR3 protein results from TCRdb running MiXCR on the 5' RACE reads. The repertoire has around 50,000 distinct CDR3 sequences, around 26% of them found once; the top ten carry under 3.5%. Memory CD4+ T cells were sorted as CD4+CD45RO+CD25- cells. The chain carries TRBV5-1 and TRBJ2-5, with a tentative D call TRBD1 (6 bases). The specimen sequenced was tumor-infiltrating memory CD4+ T cells sorted from the breast tumor. Regarding subset: memory CD4+ T cells, CD4+CD45RO+CD25-. The TCR originated in a female donor with breast cancer. CDR3 amino acids: CASKLLGAQETQYF. The DNA of the CDR3 is TGCGCCAGCAAATTACTGGGGGCACAGGAGACCCAGTACTTC.